The 9 T cell receptor beta chains in this list originate from one sample, sequenced in a study of identical twins. MiXCR, run by TCRdb on the 5' RACE reads, gives a single entry per CDR3 protein. Here the sample spans about 460,000 distinct CDR3 sequences, around 14% being singletons. This sample also belongs to another study, concerning yellow fever vaccine responses in identical twins.

The sample taken for sequencing was CD4+ T cells sorted from blood. The source of these receptors is a woman in her late teens or twenties in good health.

This clonotype turned up a few times. The V and J genes are TRBV20-1 and TRBJ1-1; D not resolved. The CDR3 is 12 amino acids. Germline CDR1 is DFQATT and CDR2 is SNEGSKA (reference sequence). Trimming cost V 3 bases and J 1 base, with 6 bases left between them. The CDR3 DNA reads TGCAGTGCTAGTCAGAGGAACACTGAAGCTTTCTTT. This sequence encodes CSASQRNTEAFF.

This clonotype has just a few counts. The CDR3 loop reads CATSDAGQASYNEQFF. The DNA of the CDR3 is TGTGCCACCAGTGATGCGGGACAGGCTTCCTACAATGAGCAGTTCTTC. The V gene is TRBV24-1, the J gene TRBJ2-1; TRBD1 agrees at 8 bases. The CDR3 contains 16 residues. J was trimmed by 1 base and V by 3 bases; bases with no gene match: 4. Germline-derived CDR1 and CDR2 are KGHDR and SFDVKD.

This clonotype was counted only a few times. V usage is TRBV20-1 and J usage is TRBJ2-2; 7 nucleotides match TRBD2. V trimming: 0 bases; J trimming: 2 bases; junction bases outside the gene matches: 6. From germline, CDR1 is DFQATT and CDR2 SNEGSKA (reference sequence). The CDR3 runs 16 residues. The CDR3 region has the DNA TGCAGTGCTAGAGATCGGCCTAGCGGAAACACCGGGGAGCTGTTTTTT. Its protein is CSARDRPSGNTGELFF.

In this sample, this clonotype turned up a few times. The chain joins TRBV25-1 to TRBJ2-7; TRBD2 might be the D (6 bases). Germline CDR1 MGHDK, CDR2 SYGVNS. This CDR3 has 14 amino acids. The ends were cut back, 6 bases at V and 1 base at J, with 13 bases in the middle. The chain's CDR3 is CASRDGGSSYEQYF. CDR3 sequence (DNA): TGTGCCAGCAGGGACGGGGGTTCATCCTACGAGCAGTACTTC.

The chain uses TRBV4-1 and TRBJ2-3, with a weak D call TRBD2 (6 bases). The ends were cut back, 1 base at V and 5 bases at J, with 13 bases in the middle. This CDR3 is built from 15 residues. Germline CDR1 reads MGHRA; CDR2 reads YSYEKL. This chain's CDR3 is CASSQVGFGGDTQYF. The CDR3 nucleotides read TGCGCCAGCAGCCAAGTAGGATTCGGGGGAGATACGCAGTATTTT.

This clonotype has more than one count but fewer than ten. The chain employs TRBV11-2 and TRBJ2-7; tentative D call: TRBD1 (5 bases). Trimming pared 5 bases from V and 1 base from J, leaving 15 bases between. Germline V gene sequence: CDR1 SGHAT, CDR2 FQNNGV. The length of the CDR3 is 15 residues. This CDR3 is CASSILRGMSYEQYF. The CDR3 DNA reads as TGTGCCAGCAGCATACTAAGGGGTATGTCCTACGAGCAGTACTTC. Filled out from reference TRBV11-2 and TRBJ2-7, the complete variable domain reads EAGVAQSPRYKIIEKRQSVAFWCNPISGHATLYWYQQILGQGPKLLIQFQNNGVVDDSQLPKDRFSAERLKGVDSTLKIQPAKLEDSAVYLCASSILRGMSYEQYFGPGTRLTVT.

The chain is built from TRBV9 and TRBJ2-3; D might be TRBD1 (6 bases). The CDR3 has 16 residues. The V gene lost 0 bases and the J gene lost 2 bases, with 13 bases spanning the gap. CDR1 is SGDLS, CDR2 YYNGEE, per germline. CDR3 region: CASSVGGGPPTDTQYF. In DNA form, the CDR3 reads TGTGCCAGCAGCGTAGGAGGGGGACCCCCCACAGATACGCAGTATTTT.

On this clonotype itself: One end of the junction varies from germline; a read error may be responsible. The rearrangement uses TRBV3-1 and TRBJ2-5, with 7 bases fitting TRBD1. The CDR3 covers 16 residues. Per germline, CDR1 LGHDT and CDR2 YNNKEL (reference sequence). The CDR3 nucleotides read TGTGCCAGCAGCCAAGATAGGGGGACAGTACAAGAGACCCAGCACTTC. Its protein product is CASSQDRGTVQETQHF.

V is TRBV6-1 and J is TRBJ2-3, with TRBD2 as a possible D gene (6 bases). Germline-derived CDR1 and CDR2 are MNHNS and SASEGT. V was trimmed by 6 bases and J by 4 bases, leaving 11 bases between them. CDR3 size: 13 residues. The CDR3 region has the DNA TGTGCCAGCAGGAGGGACTCCCCAGATACGCAGTATTTT. Amino acid sequence: CASRRDSPDTQYF.